These 12 T cell receptor beta chains came from one sample sequenced in a study of regulatory T cells in long-lasting Graves disease. Both iRepertoire HTBI primers and Arm-PCR of CDR3 regions were used to build the TCR beta libraries. TCRdb used MiXCR to reprocess the multiplex PCR reads, holding one entry per CDR3 protein. Of about 660,000 distinct CDR3 sequences listed, 25% to 35% are singletons. The time point here: persistent/refractory GD, antithyroid drugs over 5 years with positive TRAb. Isolated PBMC RNA provided the starting material for the TCR library. The specimen comprised peripheral blood mononuclear cells (PBMCs), sampled when the disease was refractory, from a patient treated with antithyroid drugs. These receptor sequences come from a female donor with Graves disease.

This clonotype has only a few counts. The chain carries TRBV7-9 and TRBJ1-2; the match to TRBD1 covers 7 bases. In germline, CDR1 is SEHNR, CDR2 FQNEAQ (reference sequence). The J segment lost 3 bases and the V segment lost 5 bases, leaving 6 bases of the junction unmatched. There are 14 residues in the CDR3. For the CDR3, the DNA is TGTGCCAGCAGCAAGGGACAGACGGACTATGGCTACACCTTC. This gives the protein CASSKGQTDYGYTF.

The chain has TRBV11-2 and TRBJ2-7; maybe TRBD2 (6 bases). The CDR3 loop spans 17 amino acids. V was clipped by 5 bases and J by 0 bases, with 20 bases between them. Germline V gene lookup returns CDR1 SGHAT and CDR2 FQNNGV. The DNA for the CDR3 is TGTGCCAGCAGCAGGAGGGGTGGTCAGGGAAGCTCCTACGAGCAGTACTTC. Translated: CASSRRGGQGSSYEQYF.

The sample holds many counts of this clonotype. V is TRBV28 and J is TRBJ2-7; D might be TRBD1 or TRBD2, each matching 7 bases. Germline V gene sequence: CDR1 MDHEN, CDR2 SYDVKM. The CDR3 sequence is 14 residues long. V was clipped by 2 bases and J by 5 bases, with 13 bases between them. DNA of the CDR3: TGTGCCAGCAGTTTAGCAGCAGGGGGGGACGAGCAGTACTTC. It yields the protein CASSLAAGGDEQYF.

The rearrangement links TRBV9 to TRBJ1-1; tentative D call: TRBD1 (6 bases). The V end lost 4 bases, the J end lost 4 bases, and 14 bases lay between the germline ends. This CDR3 comprises 14 residues. Per the germline V gene, CDR1 is SGDLS and CDR2 is YYNGEE. This CDR3 reads CASSSSTGITEAFF. CDR3 nucleotides: TGTGCCAGCAGCTCCAGCACAGGGATCACTGAAGCTTTCTTT.

This clonotype was counted between two and nine times. V and J are TRBV11-2 and TRBJ1-5; D is unclear. Germline values: CDR1 SGHAT, CDR2 FQNNGV. V lost 0 bases and J 6 bases, leaving 9 bases between the germline ends. The CDR3 has 14 residues. The CDR3 DNA reads as TGTGCCAGCAGCTTAGAGGGGAAACTTCAGCCCCAGCATTTT. As protein: CASSLEGKLQPQHF.

V gene TRBV11-2 combines with J gene TRBJ2-5, with 9 bases that match TRBD1. There are 20 residues in the CDR3. Unmatched junction bases numbered 18, after V lost 3 bases and J lost 1 base. Germline CDR1 is SGHAT and CDR2 is FQNNGV. CDR3 in amino acids: CASSLKSPRRGGQGQETQYF. The DNA of the CDR3 is TGTGCCAGCAGCTTGAAGTCACCCAGAAGGGGGGGACAGGGCCAAGAGACCCAGTACTTC.

This clonotype turned up a few times. The chain recombines TRBV5-5 with TRBJ1-1; D call uncertain. Germline CDR1 SGHKS, CDR2 YYEKEE (reference sequence). The CDR3 length is 15 residues. V was shortened by 4 bases and J by 2 bases, with 15 bases between the two germline ends. The CDR3 DNA is TGTGCCAGCAGCATCCGAGTTGGCGCCAACACTGAAGCTTTCTTT. Translation: CASSIRVGANTEAFF.

The chain uses TRBV28 and TRBJ1-5; TRBD1 agrees at 7 bases. Looked up from germline, CDR1 is MDHEN and CDR2 is SYDVKM. J gave up 4 bases and V 5 bases, and 11 bases lay outside the gene matches. This CDR3 spans 16 amino acids. Here the CDR3 reads CASSPWTGTGNQPQHF. The CDR3 DNA reads as TGTGCCAGCAGTCCATGGACAGGCACTGGGAATCAGCCCCAGCATTTT.

This chain connects TRBV12-3 or TRBV12-4 to TRBJ2-5, with D possibly TRBD1 on 6 matching bases. The CDR3 consists of 13 residues. Between the trimmed V and J ends, which lost 5 bases and 4 bases, there was a span of 11 bases. The CDR3: CASSAGVGETQYF. The CDR3 DNA is TGTGCCAGCAGTGCAGGGGTCGGAGAGACCCAGTACTTC.

This clonotype was observed a few times. V gene TRBV28 combines with J gene TRBJ1-1; D is uncertain. This CDR3 contains 14 residues. Germline lookup yields CDR1 MDHEN and CDR2 SYDVKM. With 1 base removed from V and 1 base from J, the gap between germline ends came to 7 bases. This CDR3 reads CASSLYLGNTEAFF. The CDR3 coding sequence is TGTGCCAGCAGTTTATATCTGGGGAACACTGAAGCTTTCTTT.

CDR3 region: CATSGRDRGSRGYTF. The CDR3 bases are TGTGCCACCAGCGGAAGGGACAGGGGATCTCGGGGCTACACCTTC. The chain has TRBV15 and TRBJ1-2, with 10 bases that match TRBD1. The J segment lost 8 bases and the V segment lost 5 bases, leaving 11 bases of the junction unmatched. The CDR3 has 15 residues. The germline CDR1 and CDR2 sequences are LNHNV and YYDKDF (reference sequence).

Of note for this clonotype: Being one base from a much bigger clone, this may be a read error. The gene calls are TRBV12-3 or TRBV12-4 and TRBJ1-1, with TRBD1 as a possible D gene (6 bases). The CDR3 is 13 amino acids. The ends were cut back, 7 bases at V and 1 base at J, with 10 bases in the middle. The DNA of the CDR3 is TGTGCCAGCAAGGACAGTTCGAACACTGAAGCTTTCTTT. Translating gives CASKDSSNTEAFF.